This T cell receptor (beta chain) originates from a study of response to subunit inactivated influenza vaccine. General study points: Each seasonal flu vaccination may recruit only limited new T cells, authors suggested.

J gave up 2 bases and V 2 bases, and 3 bases lay outside the gene matches. Germline V gives CDR1 SGHTA, CDR2 FQGNSA. The CDR3 sequence is 15 residues long. TCRdb re-analysed the RT-PCR reads in MiXCR, keeping a single row per CDR3 protein. This sample has 700,000 to 900,000 distinct CDR3 sequences, with over 20% found just once. On this clonotype itself: Its antigen is as yet unknown.

This receptor was obtained from a man in his forties or fifties who received an inactivated influenza vaccine. The genes are TRBV7-2 and TRBJ1-5; 7 bases align to TRBD1. Sequencing used PBMCs from blood, obtained 4 to 6 days after vaccination. DNA of the CDR3: TGTGCCAGCAGCTTATCCAGGGGGGGCAATCAGCCCCAGCATTTT. This encodes CASSLSRGGNQPQHF.